Below, 16 T cell receptor beta chains from the same sample are listed, as sequenced in a study of shared clonotypes between healthy human individuals. Assay used: immunoSEQ multiplex PCR; TCRdb lists only in-frame clones, some missing. The sample records a few hundred thousand clones, 97% being singletons. Source material: naive CD4+ T cells sorted from blood. Subset meaning: CD45RA+ positively selected. The origin of the receptors is a woman aged 25 to 39 in good health.

The chain has TRBV7-9 and TRBJ2-1; no clear D. The germline CDR1 and CDR2 sequences are SEHNR and FQNEAQ (reference sequence). The CDR3 has 13 amino acids. V was pared by 7 bases and J by 4 bases, with 11 bases between. The chain's CDR3 is CASTFEVYNEQFF. The DNA for the CDR3 is TGTGCCAGCACATTCGAGGTATACAATGAGCAGTTCTTC.

The chain uses TRBV7-9 and TRBJ1-1; the match to TRBD1 covers 7 bases. CDR1 is SEHNR, CDR2 FQNEAQ, per germline (reference sequence). V trimming: 5 bases; J trimming: 5 bases; junction bases outside the gene matches: 5. The CDR3 length is 13 residues. CDR3 coding DNA: TGTGCCAGCAGCGAGACAGGGAGGACTGAAGCTTTCTTT. Its protein product is CASSETGRTEAFF.

This rearrangement joins TRBV12-5 to TRBJ2-1; D is possibly TRBD2 (5 bases). The CDR3 has 13 residues. The germline CDR1 and CDR2 sequences are LGHNT and FRNRAP. Trimming took off 1 base at V and 12 bases at J, with 13 bases between the two ends. In DNA form, the CDR3 reads TGTGCTAGTGGTTTGGAAGATGGAGGCGGGCAGTTCTTC. Amino acid sequence: CASGLEDGGGQFF.

This clone was recorded only once. This CDR3 reads CASSSYKVSGANVLTF. The CDR3 DNA reads TGTGCCAGCAGCTCCTACAAGGTTTCTGGGGCCAACGTCCTGACTTTC. V usage is TRBV7-6 and J usage is TRBJ2-6; D not resolved. Trimming removed 4 bases from V and 1 base from J, with 11 bases in between. Germline V CDR1 and CDR2: SGHVS, FNYEAQ. The CDR3 loop spans 16 amino acids.

The V gene is TRBV21-1, the J gene TRBJ2-2. TRBV21-1 is a known pseudogene. The CDR3 spans 11 residues. DNA of the CDR3: TGTGCCAGCAGCTCACCCGGGGAGCTGTTTTTT. This sequence encodes CASSSPGELFF.

V is TRBV7-6 and J is TRBJ2-1, with TRBD2 identical over 12 bases. This CDR3 contains 17 residues. The J segment lost 6 bases and the V segment lost 5 bases, leaving 11 bases of the junction unmatched. Germline loops: CDR1 SGHVS, CDR2 FNYEAQ. CDR3 amino acids: CASSARLAGDLGNEQFF. CDR3 DNA: TGTGCCAGCAGCGCACGACTAGCGGGAGACCTCGGCAATGAGCAGTTCTTC. Combining the CDR3 with reference TRBV7-6 and TRBJ2-1 gives the whole variable domain GAGVSQSPRYKVTKRGQDVALRCDPISGHVSLYWYRQALGQGPEFLTYFNYEAQQDKSGLPNDRFSAERPEGSISTLTIQRTEQRDSAMYRCASSARLAGDLGNEQFFGPGTRLTVL.

In its sample, this clone was seen once. This rearrangement joins TRBV19 to TRBJ2-1; 12 nucleotides match TRBD2. There are 16 residues in the CDR3. Germline V gene sequence: CDR1 LNHDA, CDR2 SQIVND (reference sequence). The V and J ends lost 5 bases and 3 bases, in that order; junction bases with no gene match: 5. The chain's CDR3 is CASSVQGLAGYNEQFF. CDR3 DNA sequence: TGTGCCAGTAGTGTACAGGGACTAGCGGGCTACAATGAGCAGTTCTTC.

The CDR3 sequence is CASSGAPNTEAFF. Written as DNA, the CDR3 is TGCGCCAGCAGTGGGGCCCCGAACACTGAAGCTTTCTTT. V is TRBV10-2 and J is TRBJ1-1; D unclear. The germline V and J ends were trimmed by 4 bases and 1 base, with 7 bases remaining between them. The germline CDR1 and CDR2 sequences are WSHSY and SAAADI. The length of the CDR3 is 13 residues.

The chain uses TRBV30 and TRBJ1-3, with a weak D call TRBD1 (5 bases). Germline lookup yields CDR1 GTSNPN and CDR2 SVGIG (reference sequence). The CDR3 is made up of 13 amino acids. Trimming took 7 bases from V and 0 from J, leaving 10 bases between them. CDR3 sequence: CALTVRSGNTIYF. CDR3 bases: TGTGCCTTGACAGTTCGCTCTGGAAACACCATATATTTT.

DNA for the CDR3: TGCGCCAGCAGCCAAACTGGACTAGCGGGAGCTGAGACCCAGTACTTC. It is translated as CASSQTGLAGAETQYF. The chain employs TRBV4-1 and TRBJ2-5; 13 nucleotides line up with TRBD2. The CDR3 spans 16 residues. Looked up from germline, CDR1 is MGHRA and CDR2 is YSYEKL. J was trimmed by 5 bases and V by 2 bases; bases with no gene match: 5.

This clone appeared a single time. The chain couples TRBV5-1 to TRBJ2-1; 8 positions agree with TRBD1. The CDR3 has 17 amino acids. In germline, CDR1 is SGHRS, CDR2 YFSETQ. The J segment lost 6 bases and the V segment lost 3 bases, leaving 14 bases of the junction unmatched. The CDR3 nucleotides are TGCGCCAGCAGCTACGACAGGGGCTGGACATCTACCAATGAGCAGTTCTTC. Translated: CASSYDRGWTSTNEQFF.

The chain combines TRBV20-1 with TRBJ2-7, with D possibly being TRBD1 or TRBD2 (5 bases each). There are 11 residues in the CDR3. The germline V gene has CDR1 DFQATT and CDR2 SNEGSKA (reference sequence). Trimming shortened V by 7 bases and J by 2 bases, and 9 bases separated the two germline ends. The chain's CDR3 is CSGQGPYEQYF. DNA of the CDR3: TGCAGTGGCCAGGGACCCTACGAGCAGTACTTC.

V is TRBV28 and J is TRBJ2-7, with D possibly TRBD1 on 6 matching bases. This CDR3 spans 11 amino acids. CDR1 is MDHEN and CDR2 is SYDVKM in the germline V gene. Trimming left V 6 bases short and J 5 bases short, with 8 bases between. CDR3 bases: TGTGCCAGCAGGGGACACCACGAGCAGTACTTC. Protein: CASRGHHEQYF.

The V call is TRBV18, the J call TRBJ2-6; TRBD2 might be the D (5 bases). The germline CDR1 and CDR2 sequences are KGHSH and LQKENI. The V end lost 2 bases, the J end lost 0 bases, and 11 bases lay between the germline ends. The CDR3 sequence is 17 residues long. The CDR3 DNA reads as TGTGCCAGCTCACCATCACTGGGAGTCTCTGGGGCCAACGTCCTGACTTTC. This gives the protein CASSPSLGVSGANVLTF.

The CDR3 DNA sequence: TGTGCCAGCAGCTTCGGATTTGACAGGGCAGATACAGATACGCAGTATTTT. It specifies CASSFGFDRADTDTQYF. The rearrangement joins TRBV5-6 to TRBJ2-3, with 7 bases aligning to TRBD1. V was pared by 2 bases and J by 3 bases, with 12 bases of the junction left unmatched. Germline V lookup: CDR1 SGHDT, CDR2 YYEEEE. This CDR3 region has 17 residues.

J is TRBJ1-1 and V is TRBV27; D might be TRBD1 (5 bases). CDR1 and CDR2 from the germline V gene are MNHEY and SMNVEV (reference sequence). This CDR3 comprises 13 residues. The V gene lost 5 bases and the J gene lost 1 base, with 8 bases spanning the gap. CDR3 nucleotides: TGTGCCAGCAGTCTCACAGGGAACACTGAAGCTTTCTTT. The encoded protein is CASSLTGNTEAFF.